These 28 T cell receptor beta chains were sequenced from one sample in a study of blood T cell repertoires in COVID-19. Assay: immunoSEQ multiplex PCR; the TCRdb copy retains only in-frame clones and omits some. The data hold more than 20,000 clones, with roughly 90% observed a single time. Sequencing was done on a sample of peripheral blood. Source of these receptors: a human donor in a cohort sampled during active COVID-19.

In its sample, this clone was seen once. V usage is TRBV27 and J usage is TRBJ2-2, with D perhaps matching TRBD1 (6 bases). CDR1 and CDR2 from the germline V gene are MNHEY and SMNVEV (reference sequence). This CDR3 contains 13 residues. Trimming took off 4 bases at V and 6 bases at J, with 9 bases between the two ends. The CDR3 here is CASSYKGAGELFF. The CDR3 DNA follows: TGTGCCAGCAGTTACAAGGGGGCCGGGGAGCTGTTTTTT.

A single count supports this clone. The CDR3 nucleotides read TGTGCCAGAAGCCACGTAGCGGGCTCCCAAGAGACCCAGTACTTC. It yields the protein CARSHVAGSQETQYF. This chain uses TRBV7-5 with TRBJ2-5; the table's D call of TRBD2 was not tested on the DNA. TRBV7-5 is annotated as a pseudogene. The CDR3 length is 15 residues.

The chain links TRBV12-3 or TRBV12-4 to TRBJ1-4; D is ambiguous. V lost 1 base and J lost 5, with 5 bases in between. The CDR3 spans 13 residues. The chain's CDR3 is CASSLVENEKLFF. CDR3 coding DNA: TGTGCCAGCAGTTTAGTGGAGAATGAAAAACTGTTTTTT.

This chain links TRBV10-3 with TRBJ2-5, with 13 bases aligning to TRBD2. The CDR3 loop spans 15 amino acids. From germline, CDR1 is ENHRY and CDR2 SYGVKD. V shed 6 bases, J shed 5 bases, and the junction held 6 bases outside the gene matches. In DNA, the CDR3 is TGTGCCATCAGCAAAGGACTAGCGGGGGTGGAGACCCAGTACTTC. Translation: CAISKGLAGVETQYF.

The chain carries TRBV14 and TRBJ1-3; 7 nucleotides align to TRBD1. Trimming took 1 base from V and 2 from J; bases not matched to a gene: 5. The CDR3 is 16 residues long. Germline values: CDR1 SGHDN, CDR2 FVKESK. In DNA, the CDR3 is TGTGCCAGCAGCCAAGTCTTGACAGGGACTGGAAACACCATATATTTT. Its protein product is CASSQVLTGTGNTIYF.

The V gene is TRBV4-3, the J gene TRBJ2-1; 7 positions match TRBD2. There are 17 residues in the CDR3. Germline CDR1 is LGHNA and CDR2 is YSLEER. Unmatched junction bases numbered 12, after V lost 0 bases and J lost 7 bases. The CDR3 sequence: CASSQDAGAQRVNEQFF. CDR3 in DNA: TGCGCCAGCAGCCAAGATGCGGGAGCTCAAAGGGTGAATGAGCAGTTCTTC.

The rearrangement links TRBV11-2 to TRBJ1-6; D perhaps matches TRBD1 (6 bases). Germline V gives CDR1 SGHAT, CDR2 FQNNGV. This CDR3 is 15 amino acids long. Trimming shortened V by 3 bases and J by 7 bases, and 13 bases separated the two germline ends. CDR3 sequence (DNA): TGTGCCAGCAGCTTGGCGGGGGGCCGGAATTCACCCCTCCACTTT. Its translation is CASSLAGGRNSPLHF.

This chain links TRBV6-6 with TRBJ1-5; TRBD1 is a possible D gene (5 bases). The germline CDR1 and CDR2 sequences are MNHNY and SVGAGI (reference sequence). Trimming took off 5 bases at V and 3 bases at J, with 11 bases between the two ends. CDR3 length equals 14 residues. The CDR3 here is CASSPPGFNQPQHF. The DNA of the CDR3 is TGTGCCAGCAGTCCCCCAGGGTTCAATCAGCCCCAGCATTTT.

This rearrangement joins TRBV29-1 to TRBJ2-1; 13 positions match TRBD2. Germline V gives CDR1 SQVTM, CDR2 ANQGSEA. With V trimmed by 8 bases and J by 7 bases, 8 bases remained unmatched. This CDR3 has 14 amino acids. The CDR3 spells CSFSGLAGRNEQFF. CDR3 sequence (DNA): TGCAGCTTTTCGGGACTAGCGGGAAGGAATGAGCAGTTCTTC.

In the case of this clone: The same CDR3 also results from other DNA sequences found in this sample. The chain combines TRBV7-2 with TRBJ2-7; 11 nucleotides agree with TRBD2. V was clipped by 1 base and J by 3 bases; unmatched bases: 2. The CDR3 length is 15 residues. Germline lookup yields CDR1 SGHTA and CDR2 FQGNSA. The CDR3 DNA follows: TGTGCCAGCAGCTTAGGTACTAGCGGGGGCTACGAGCAGTACTTC. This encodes CASSLGTSGGYEQYF. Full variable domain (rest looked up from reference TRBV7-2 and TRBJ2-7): GAGVSQSPSNKVTEKGKDVELRCDPISGHTALYWYRQSLGQGLEFLIYFQGNSAPDKSGLPSDRFSAERTGGSVSTLTIQRTQQEDSAVYLCASSLGTSGGYEQYFGPGTRLTVT.

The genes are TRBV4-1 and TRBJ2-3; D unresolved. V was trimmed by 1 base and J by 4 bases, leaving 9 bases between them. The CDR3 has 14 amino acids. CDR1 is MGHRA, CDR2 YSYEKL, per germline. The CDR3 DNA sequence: TGCGCCAGCAGCCAAGTAGAGTTCGCAGATACGCAGTATTTT. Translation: CASSQVEFADTQYF.

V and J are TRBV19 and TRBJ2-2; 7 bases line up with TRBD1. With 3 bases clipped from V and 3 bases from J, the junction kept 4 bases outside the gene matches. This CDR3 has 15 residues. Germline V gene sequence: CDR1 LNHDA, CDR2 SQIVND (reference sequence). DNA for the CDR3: TGTGCCAGTAGTATGACAGGGTACGACACCGGGGAGCTGTTTTTT. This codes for CASSMTGYDTGELFF.

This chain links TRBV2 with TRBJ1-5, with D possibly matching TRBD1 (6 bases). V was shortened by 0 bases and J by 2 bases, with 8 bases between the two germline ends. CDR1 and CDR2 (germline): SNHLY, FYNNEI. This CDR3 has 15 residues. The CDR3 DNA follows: TGTGCCAGCAGTGAAGCCGCAGGGGGCAATCAGCCCCAGCATTTT. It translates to CASSEAAGGNQPQHF. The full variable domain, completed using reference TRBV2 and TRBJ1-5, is EPEVTQTPSHQVTQMGQEVILRCVPISNHLYFYWYRQILGQKVEFLVSFYNNEISEKSEIFDDQFSVERPDGSNFTLKIRSTKLEDSAMYFCASSEAAGGNQPQHFGDGTRLSIL.

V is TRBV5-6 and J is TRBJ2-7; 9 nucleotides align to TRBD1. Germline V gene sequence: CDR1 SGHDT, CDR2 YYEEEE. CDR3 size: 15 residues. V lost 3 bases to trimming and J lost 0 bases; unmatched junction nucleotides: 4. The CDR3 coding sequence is TGTGCCAGCAGCTGGGGGACAGGGACCTCCTACGAGCAGTACTTC. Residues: CASSWGTGTSYEQYF.

The CDR3: CASSYGRLNEKLFF. In DNA, the CDR3 is TGTGCCAGTAGTTATGGTAGACTTAATGAAAAACTGTTTTTT. The V gene is TRBV19, the J gene TRBJ1-4; D is unclear. This CDR3 region has 14 residues. Between the trimmed V and J ends, which lost 5 bases and 4 bases, there was a span of 11 bases. The germline gives CDR1 LNHDA, CDR2 SQIVND (reference sequence).

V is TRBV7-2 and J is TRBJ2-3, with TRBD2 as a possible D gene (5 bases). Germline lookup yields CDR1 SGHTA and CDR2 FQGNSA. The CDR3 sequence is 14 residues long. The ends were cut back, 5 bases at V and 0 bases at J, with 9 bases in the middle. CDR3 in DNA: TGTGCCAGCAGCCCGACGGGGAGCACAGATACGCAGTATTTT. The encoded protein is CASSPTGSTDTQYF. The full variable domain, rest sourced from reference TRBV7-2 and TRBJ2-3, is GAGVSQSPSNKVTEKGKDVELRCDPISGHTALYWYRQSLGQGLEFLIYFQGNSAPDKSGLPSDRFSAERTGGSVSTLTIQRTQQEDSAVYLCASSPTGSTDTQYFGPGTRLTVL.

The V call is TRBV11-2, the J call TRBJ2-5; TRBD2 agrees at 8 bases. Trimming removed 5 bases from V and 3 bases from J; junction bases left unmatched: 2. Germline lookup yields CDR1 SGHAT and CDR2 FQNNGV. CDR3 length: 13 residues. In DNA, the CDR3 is TGTGCCAGCAGCCGGGGGGGAAAAGAGACCCAGTACTTC. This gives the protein CASSRGGKETQYF.

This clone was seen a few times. Here the CDR3 reads CASSYTGGYSNQPQHF. The DNA of the CDR3 is TGTGCCAGCAGTTACACGGGGGGCTATAGCAATCAGCCCCAGCATTTT. The chain joins TRBV6-6 to TRBJ1-5; D possibly corresponds to TRBD1 (6 bases). The CDR3 consists of 16 residues. V was pared by 2 bases and J by 0 bases, with 11 bases between. From germline, CDR1 is MNHNY and CDR2 SVGAGI (reference sequence).

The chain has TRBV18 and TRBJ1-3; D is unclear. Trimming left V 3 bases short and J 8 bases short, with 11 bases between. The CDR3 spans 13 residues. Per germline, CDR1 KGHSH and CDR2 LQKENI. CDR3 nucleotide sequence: TGTGCCAGCTCACCGCCCCCCCGGGACACCATATATTTT. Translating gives CASSPPPRDTIYF.

The DNA for the CDR3 is TGTGCCAGCAGTGCCAGAACAGGGGACACAAGTATGAACACTGAAGCTTTCTTT. Its translation: CASSARTGDTSMNTEAFF. This rearrangement joins TRBV25-1 to TRBJ1-1, with 7 nucleotides matching TRBD1. V was pared by 4 bases and J by 0 bases, with 14 bases of the junction left unmatched. This CDR3 contains 18 residues. Germline V gene lookup returns CDR1 MGHDK and CDR2 SYGVNS.

CDR3 sequence reads: CASSLRGAGEDTQYF. In DNA, the CDR3 is TGCGCCAGCAGCTTGCGGGGAGCGGGAGAAGATACGCAGTATTTT. The gene calls are TRBV5-1 and TRBJ2-3; 8 bases line up with TRBD2. The V gene end was trimmed by 1 base and the J gene end by 5 bases; junction bases not matched to a gene: 6. The CDR3 covers 15 residues. Germline CDR1 and CDR2: SGHRS and YFSETQ.

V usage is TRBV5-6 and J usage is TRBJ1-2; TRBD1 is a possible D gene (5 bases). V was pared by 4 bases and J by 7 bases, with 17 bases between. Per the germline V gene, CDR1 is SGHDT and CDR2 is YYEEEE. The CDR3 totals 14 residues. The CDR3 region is CASSVATGSLGYTF. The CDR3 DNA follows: TGTGCCAGCAGCGTTGCTACAGGTTCTCTTGGCTACACCTTC.

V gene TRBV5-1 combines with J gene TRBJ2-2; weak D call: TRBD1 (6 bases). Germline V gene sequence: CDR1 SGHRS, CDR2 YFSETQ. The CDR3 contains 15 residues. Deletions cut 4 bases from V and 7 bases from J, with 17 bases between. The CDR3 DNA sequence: TGCGCCAGCAGCCCTTCGTCAGGGGTTGGCGGGGAGCTGTTTTTT. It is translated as CASSPSSGVGGELFF.

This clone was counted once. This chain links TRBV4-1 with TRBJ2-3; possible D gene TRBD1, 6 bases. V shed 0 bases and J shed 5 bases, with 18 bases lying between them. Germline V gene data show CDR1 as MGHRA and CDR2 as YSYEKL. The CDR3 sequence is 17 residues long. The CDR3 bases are TGCGCCAGCAGCCAAGATAACAGGGCGTCCGATGGAGATACGCAGTATTTT. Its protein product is CASSQDNRASDGDTQYF.

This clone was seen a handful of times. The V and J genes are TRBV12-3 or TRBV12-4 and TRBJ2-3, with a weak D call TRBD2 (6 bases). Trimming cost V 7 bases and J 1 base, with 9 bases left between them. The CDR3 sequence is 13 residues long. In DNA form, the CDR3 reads TGTGCCAGCACCACGGGGGGCACAGATACGCAGTATTTT. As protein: CASTTGGTDTQYF.

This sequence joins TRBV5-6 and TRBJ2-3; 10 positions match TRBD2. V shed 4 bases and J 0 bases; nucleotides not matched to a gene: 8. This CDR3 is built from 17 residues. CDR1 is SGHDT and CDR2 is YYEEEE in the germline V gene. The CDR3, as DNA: TGTGCCAGCAGCACCATTAGCGGGGGGACTAGCACAGATACGCAGTATTTT. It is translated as CASSTISGGTSTDTQYF.

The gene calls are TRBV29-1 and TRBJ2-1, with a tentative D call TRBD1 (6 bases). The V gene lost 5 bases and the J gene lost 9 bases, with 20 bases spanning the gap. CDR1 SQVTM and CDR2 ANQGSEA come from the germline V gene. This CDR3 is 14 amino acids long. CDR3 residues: CSVQNLRQASEQFF. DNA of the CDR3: TGCAGCGTTCAAAACTTACGACAGGCCAGTGAGCAGTTCTTC.

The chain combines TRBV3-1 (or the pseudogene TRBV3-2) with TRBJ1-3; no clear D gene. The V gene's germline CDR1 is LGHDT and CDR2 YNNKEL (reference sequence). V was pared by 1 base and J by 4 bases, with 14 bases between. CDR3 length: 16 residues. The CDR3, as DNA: TGTGCCAGCAGCCAAGTCAGCTTCGACTCGGGAAACACCATATATTTT. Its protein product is CASSQVSFDSGNTIYF.